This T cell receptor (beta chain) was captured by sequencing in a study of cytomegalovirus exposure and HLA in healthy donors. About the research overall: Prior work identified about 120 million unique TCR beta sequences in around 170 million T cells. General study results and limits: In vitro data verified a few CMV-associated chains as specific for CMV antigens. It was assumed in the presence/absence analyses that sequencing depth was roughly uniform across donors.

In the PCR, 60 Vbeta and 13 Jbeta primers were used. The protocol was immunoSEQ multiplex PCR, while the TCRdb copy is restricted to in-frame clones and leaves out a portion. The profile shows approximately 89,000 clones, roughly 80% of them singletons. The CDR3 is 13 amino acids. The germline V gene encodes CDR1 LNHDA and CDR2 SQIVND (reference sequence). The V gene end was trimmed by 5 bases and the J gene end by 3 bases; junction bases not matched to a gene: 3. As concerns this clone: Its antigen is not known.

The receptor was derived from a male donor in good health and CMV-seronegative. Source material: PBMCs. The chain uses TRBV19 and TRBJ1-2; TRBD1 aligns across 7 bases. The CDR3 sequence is CASSVGQDYGYTF. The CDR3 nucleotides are TGTGCCAGTAGTGTAGGACAGGACTATGGCTACACCTTC. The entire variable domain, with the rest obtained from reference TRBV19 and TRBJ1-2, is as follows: DGGITQSPKYLFRKEGQNVTLSCEQNLNHDAMYWYRQDPGQGLRLIYYSQIVNDFQKGDIAEGYSVSREKKESFPLTVTSAQKNPTAFYLCASSVGQDYGYTFGSGTRLTVV.